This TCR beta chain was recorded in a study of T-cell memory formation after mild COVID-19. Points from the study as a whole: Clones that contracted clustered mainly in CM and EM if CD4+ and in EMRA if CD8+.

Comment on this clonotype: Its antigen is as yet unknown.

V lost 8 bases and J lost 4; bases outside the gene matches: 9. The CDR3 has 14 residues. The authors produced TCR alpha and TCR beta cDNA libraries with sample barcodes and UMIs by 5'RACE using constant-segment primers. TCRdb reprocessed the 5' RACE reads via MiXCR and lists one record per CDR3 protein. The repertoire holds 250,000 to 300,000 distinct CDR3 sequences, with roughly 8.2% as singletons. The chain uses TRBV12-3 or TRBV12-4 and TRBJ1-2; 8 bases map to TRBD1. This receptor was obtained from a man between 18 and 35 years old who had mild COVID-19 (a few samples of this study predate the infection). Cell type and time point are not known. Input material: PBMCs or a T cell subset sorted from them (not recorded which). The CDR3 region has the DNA TGTGCCAGCGGTCCCCGGGACAGGTTCTATGGCTACACCTTC. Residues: CASGPRDRFYGYTF.